The 12 T cell receptor beta chains listed next were all sequenced from one sample in a study of OX40 agonist ivuxolimab in advanced cancers. Produced via immunoSEQ multiplex PCR; TCRdb's table is partial and in-frame only. Of some 11,000 clones detected, about nine tenths appear once; the ten largest clones hold about 30%. The source was CD4+ or CD8+ T cells sorted from blood, collected in a trial of the OX40 agonist ivuxolimab. The receptors come from an adult with an advanced solid tumor such as melanoma, head and neck, liver or kidney cancer.

The chain recombines TRBV9 with TRBJ2-1, with 10 bases fitting TRBD1. The germline gives CDR1 SGDLS, CDR2 YYNGEE. The CDR3 runs to 15 residues. The trim removed 3 bases at V and 2 bases at J, leaving 2 bases unmatched. The CDR3 loop reads CASSAGTGAYNEQFF. In DNA form, the CDR3 reads TGTGCCAGCAGCGCCGGGACAGGGGCCTACAATGAGCAGTTCTTC.

V and J are TRBV5-4 and TRBJ2-7, with 10 bases that match TRBD2. V shed 4 bases, J shed 2 bases, and the junction held 3 bases outside the gene matches. CDR1 and CDR2 from the germline V gene are SGHNT and YYREEE (reference sequence). This CDR3 is 14 amino acids long. CDR3 DNA sequence: TGTGCCAGCAGCGTCACTAGCGGGACCTACGAGCAGTACTTC. Translation: CASSVTSGTYEQYF.

The V call is TRBV28, the J call TRBJ2-1; TRBD2 matches at 8 bases. CDR1 and CDR2 from the germline V gene are MDHEN and SYDVKM. This CDR3 is built from 17 residues. J gave up 0 bases and V 4 bases, and 8 bases lay outside the gene matches. The CDR3 DNA reads TGTGCCAGCAGTTACCACCCCGGACTAGCCTCCTACAATGAGCAGTTCTTC. The encoded protein is CASSYHPGLASYNEQFF.

Written as DNA, the CDR3 is TGTGCCAGCAGCTTACGGGACGGATCCTACGAGCAGTACTTC. This translates into CASSLRDGSYEQYF. V gene TRBV11-1 combines with J gene TRBJ2-7; the D gene could be TRBD1 or TRBD2 (5 bases each). Trimming pared 2 bases from V and 1 base from J, leaving 9 bases between. The CDR3 spans 14 residues. Germline values: CDR1 SGHAT, CDR2 FQDESV (reference sequence). Full variable domain (rest looked up from reference TRBV11-1 and TRBJ2-7): EAEVAQSPRYKITEKSQAVAFWCDPISGHATLYWYRQILGQGPELLVQFQDESVVDDSQLPKDRFSAERLKGVDSTLKIQPAELGDSAMYLCASSLRDGSYEQYFGPGTRLTVT.

The rearrangement links TRBV6-1 to TRBJ1-4, with D unclear. The CDR3 contains 17 residues. The ends were cut back, 3 bases at V and 4 bases at J, with 18 bases in the middle. The germline V gene has CDR1 MNHNS and CDR2 SASEGT. CDR3 coding DNA: TGTGCCAGCAGTGATCCCGGCAGCCCTCAACTTAATGAAAAACTGTTTTTT. As protein: CASSDPGSPQLNEKLFF.

This clone is a singleton in its sample. V is TRBV7-9 and J is TRBJ2-7, with D hard to call. V was clipped by 3 bases and J by 0 bases, with 12 bases between them. This CDR3 spans 15 amino acids. Germline loops: CDR1 SEHNR, CDR2 FQNEAQ (reference sequence). CDR3 nucleotides: TGTGCCAGCAGCTTTATTATCGACACCTCCTACGAGCAGTACTTC. It is translated as CASSFIIDTSYEQYF.

The sample holds a few counts of this clone. Here the CDR3 reads CASSLGGYEKLFF. The CDR3 nucleotides are TGTGCCAGCAGTTTAGGAGGGTATGAAAAACTGTTTTTT. The V gene is TRBV28, the J gene TRBJ1-4; D is uncertain. The CDR3 totals 13 residues. The germline V and J ends were trimmed by 2 bases and 6 bases, with 7 bases remaining between them. Germline loops: CDR1 MDHEN, CDR2 SYDVKM.

This clone was seen a few times. The rearrangement joins TRBV6-5 to TRBJ1-5, with 10 bases identical to TRBD1. The germline CDR1 and CDR2 sequences are MNHEY and SVGAGI. The CDR3 runs to 15 residues. J was trimmed by 6 bases and V by 6 bases; bases with no gene match: 8. The CDR3 region is CASRDGTGEAQPQHF. The CDR3, as DNA: TGTGCCAGCAGGGACGGGACAGGGGAGGCTCAGCCCCAGCATTTT.

This clone occurred once. The J gene is TRBJ2-7, the V gene TRBV6-1; 8 bases map to TRBD2. The V segment lost 1 base and the J segment 2 bases; nucleotides outside the gene matches: 7. Germline V lookup: CDR1 MNHNS, CDR2 SASEGT. The CDR3 contains 16 residues. The CDR3, as DNA: TGTGCCAGCAGTGAAGGACTAGCGATAGACACCTACGAGCAGTACTTC. Its protein is CASSEGLAIDTYEQYF.

The count of this clone is one. The chain uses TRBV6-5 and TRBJ1-6; D gene ambiguous. V lost 5 bases and J 6 bases, leaving 8 bases between the germline ends. The germline gives CDR1 MNHEY, CDR2 SVGAGI. This CDR3 is built from 13 residues. CDR3 nucleotides: TGTGCCAGCAGTGCGGCGAGTAATTCACCCCTCCACTTT. It codes for CASSAASNSPLHF.

V gene TRBV28 combines with J gene TRBJ2-7, with D possibly matching TRBD1 (6 bases). This CDR3 comprises 17 residues. The germline CDR1 and CDR2 sequences are MDHEN and SYDVKM. With 2 bases removed from V and 3 bases from J, the gap between germline ends came to 20 bases. This chain's CDR3 is CASSLSYRTATRYEQYF. The CDR3 DNA reads as TGTGCCAGCAGTTTAAGCTATAGGACAGCCACCCGCTACGAGCAGTACTTC.

The genes are TRBV4-1 and TRBJ2-1; 11 nucleotides line up with TRBD2. Looked up from germline, CDR1 is MGHRA and CDR2 is YSYEKL. V lost 4 bases to trimming and J lost 4 bases; unmatched junction nucleotides: 12. This CDR3 spans 18 amino acids. DNA for the CDR3: TGCGCCAGCAGCCTTACCGGGATAACTAGCGGGAGTTACAATGAGCAGTTCTTC. Translation gives CASSLTGITSGSYNEQFF.